The next 10 T cell receptor beta chains were all read from a single sample in a study of vaccination and CD4 T cells after COVID-19. Time point indicated: late sampling 161 to 241 days after vaccination in a few convalescent patients. Treatment here: roughly ten-day PBMC culture with coronavirus spike peptide pools or control peptides (ViraFEST assay). No antigen is known for these receptors. Sequencing of DNA taken from cultured CD4+ T cells relied on the Oncomine TCR Beta short-read assay. TCRdb redid the calling of the PCR reads with MiXCR, one entry per CDR3 protein. The sample has about 26,000 distinct CDR3 sequences, 35% to 50% seen once. The sequencing used CD4+ T cells from blood, cultured in vitro, collected about 7 months after SARS-CoV-2 vaccination. These receptors were collected from a human donor who had recovered from COVID-19.

In this sample, this clonotype turned up once. V is TRBV24-1 and J is TRBJ2-2; D not resolved. Germline V lookup: CDR1 KGHDR, CDR2 SFDVKD. CDR3 length: 14 residues. The V and J ends lost 4 bases and 5 bases respectively, with 10 bases between them. The CDR3 nucleotides are TGTGCCACCAGTGACCCCACCCAAACCGGGGAGCTGTTTTTT. Protein: CATSDPTQTGELFF.

This rearrangement joins TRBV28 to TRBJ2-5, with TRBD2 as a possible D gene (5 bases). CDR1 and CDR2 (germline): MDHEN, SYDVKM. This CDR3 spans 13 amino acids. V lost 3 bases and J lost 5, with 10 bases in between. The CDR3: CASSFRSGETQYF. CDR3 DNA sequence: TGTGCCAGCAGTTTTCGGTCGGGGGAGACCCAGTACTTC. Full variable domain (remainder filled in from reference TRBV28 and TRBJ2-5): DVKVTQSSRYLVKRTGEKVFLECVQDMDHENMFWYRQDPGLGLRLIYFSYDVKMKEKGDIPEGYSVSREKKERFSLILESASTNQTSMYLCASSFRSGETQYFGPGTRLLVL.

This clonotype is deemed medium-sized. The chain employs TRBV7-9 and TRBJ1-2; D is unclear. V lost 5 bases and J 0 bases, leaving 13 bases between the germline ends. CDR3 length equals 15 residues. Germline V gives CDR1 SEHNR, CDR2 FQNEAQ (reference sequence). DNA for the CDR3: TGTGCCAGCAGCCCCTGGGAGGTCCCTAACTATGGCTACACCTTC. Its translation: CASSPWEVPNYGYTF.

The V call is TRBV6-1, the J call TRBJ1-5; possible D gene TRBD1, 6 bases. Germline-derived CDR1 and CDR2 are MNHNS and SASEGT. V was pared by 6 bases and J by 1 base, with 10 bases between. This CDR3 contains 14 residues. DNA for the CDR3: TGTGCCAGCAGCGGGCAGGGGAGCAATCAGCCCCAGCATTTT. It translates to CASSGQGSNQPQHF.

This clonotype was counted a few times. CDR3 DNA sequence: TGCAGTGCTCCACAGGGGATAGGTGGCTACACCTTC. Encoded protein: CSAPQGIGGYTF. The chain employs TRBV20-1 and TRBJ1-2; 7 bases are shared with TRBD1. Germline CDR1 is DFQATT and CDR2 is SNEGSKA (reference sequence). The length of the CDR3 is 12 residues. Trimming cost V 5 bases and J 7 bases; bases outside gene matches: 7.

This clonotype was counted only a few times. CDR3 loop: CASSEEEAAQYF. The DNA for the CDR3 is TGTGCCAGCAGTGAAGAGGAAGCTGCGCAGTATTTT. The chain uses TRBV7-9 and TRBJ2-3; D is unclear. V lost 6 bases to trimming and J lost 10 bases, with 14 bases between them. The CDR3 is 12 amino acids. Germline CDR1 reads SEHNR; CDR2 reads FQNEAQ (reference sequence).

V usage is TRBV6-1 and J usage is TRBJ2-1, with D tentatively TRBD1 (5 bases). Germline V gives CDR1 MNHNS, CDR2 SASEGT. Trimming shortened V by 4 bases and J by 0 bases, and 16 bases separated the two germline ends. CDR3 length equals 17 residues. CDR3 sequence: CASSGTPTASSYNEQFF. The CDR3 region has the DNA TGTGCCAGCAGTGGGACCCCGACAGCGAGCTCCTACAATGAGCAGTTCTTC.

This chain joins TRBV19 and TRBJ2-5; D gene unclear. Germline CDR1 is LNHDA and CDR2 is SQIVND (reference sequence). This CDR3 is 13 amino acids long. V lost 7 bases to trimming and J lost 4 bases, with 13 bases between them. CDR3 sequence (DNA): TGTGCCAGTACCTCAACCTCGAGAGAGACCCAGTACTTC. Translating gives CASTSTSRETQYF.

This rearrangement joins TRBV7-8 to TRBJ1-6; 11 bases agree with TRBD1. The CDR3 sequence is 15 residues long. V was pared by 3 bases and J by 10 bases, with 5 bases of the junction left unmatched. Germline-derived CDR1 and CDR2 are SGHVS and FQNEAQ. The CDR3 reads CASSFGTGGLSPLHF. In nucleotides, the CDR3 is TGTGCCAGCAGCTTTGGGACAGGGGGATTGTCACCCCTCCACTTT.

DNA of the CDR3: TGCGCCAGCAGTGATCAGGGAAAAGAGACCCAGTACTTC. This sequence encodes CASSDQGKETQYF. The chain carries TRBV10-2 and TRBJ2-5; possibly TRBD1 for D (5 bases). Germline CDR1 is WSHSY and CDR2 is SAAADI. This CDR3 spans 13 amino acids. Trimming removed 3 bases at V and 3 bases at J, with 8 bases between.